Below, one TCR beta chain is given with its context. Antigen specificity is unknown. Profiled with immunoSEQ multiplex PCR; TCRdb holds only in-frame clones, not every one. In the table there are around 6,000 clones, less than 70% of which are singletons. This entry is derived from a study of neoadjuvant nivolumab and ipilimumab in lung cancer. This CDR3 is built from 13 residues. Germline CDR1 is SEHNR and CDR2 is FQNEAQ (reference sequence). The V gene lost 4 bases and the J gene lost 11 bases, with 14 bases spanning the gap. The study, taken as a whole, reports: Pretherapy blood TCR richness correlated positively with resected tumor richness. Resected tumors had greater TCR richness and clonality than uninvolved lung. A small number of samples were TCR sequenced.

The sequences come from tumor tissue, collected after neoadjuvant nivolumab, alone or with ipilimumab, at or shortly before surgery. The sequence came from an adult with non-small cell lung cancer. The V call is TRBV7-9, the J call TRBJ1-4, with a weak D call TRBD1 (5 bases). CDR3 DNA: TGTGCCAGCAGCTCTCTGGGGACTGGGAAACTGTTTTTT. It codes for CASSSLGTGKLFF.